This is a list of T cell receptor beta chains from one sample in a study of CD8+CD57+ T cells in acquired aplastic anemia. From the reads, TCRdb called clonotypes with MiXCR, one entry per CDR3 protein. The sample lists approximately 300,000 distinct CDR3 sequences, roughly 53% occurring once. Sequenced sample: sorted CD4+, CD8+, or CD8+CD57+ T cells (not recorded which) from PBMCs. The origin of the receptors is a human donor with aplastic anemia. The CDR3 runs from the conserved cysteine through the conserved F or W. The D gene is left open where the match is weak. The size entry is marked missing in some rows and otherwise reads once, few, many or a size class.

V gene: TRBV20-1
D gene: TRBD1
clone size: NA
J gene: TRBJ2-5
CDR3 DNA: TGCAGTGCAAAGACAGGGGATGAAGTGGGGACCCAGTACTTC
CDR3 protein: CSAKTGDEVGTQYF

V gene: TRBV29-1
D gene: NA
clone size: NA
J gene: TRBJ2-7
CDR3 DNA: TGCAGCGTTGAACCCGAGGCAGGTGGTGAGCAGTACTTC
CDR3 protein: CSVEPEAGGEQYF

V gene: TRBV25-1
D gene: NA
clone size: many
J gene: TRBJ2-7
CDR3 DNA: TGTGCCAGCAGTGAATCCTCAGCTCGTTCCTACGAGCAGTACTTC
CDR3 protein: CASSESSARSYEQYF

V gene: TRBV5-4
D gene: TRBD2
clone size: NA
J gene: TRBJ2-3
CDR3 DNA: TGTGCCAGCAGCCGACCCGCCGCGGGAGCTAGGAATGAGCAGTATTTT
CDR3 protein: CASSRPAAGARNEQYF

V gene: TRBV10-3
D gene: NA
clone size: NA
J gene: TRBJ2-5
CDR3 DNA: TGTGCCATCAGTGAGTCTGGGGGAGAGGAGACCCAGTACTTC
CDR3 protein: CAISESGGEETQYF

V gene: TRBV6-1
D gene: TRBD2
clone size: many
J gene: TRBJ2-1
CDR3 DNA: TGTGCCAGCAGCCCCGGACTAGCGGGAGGGAGCAATGAGCAGTTCTTC
CDR3 protein: CASSPGLAGGSNEQFF

V gene: TRBV7-7
D gene: NA
clone size: few
J gene: TRBJ2-1
CDR3 DNA: TGTGCCAGCAGCCCCCGGGGGGCGAATGAGCAGTTCTTC
CDR3 protein: CASSPRGANEQFF

V gene: TRBV20-1
D gene: TRBD2
clone size: many
J gene: TRBJ2-3
CDR3 DNA: TGCAGTGCTAGAGCTAGCGGGGGGACAGATACGCAGTATTTT
CDR3 protein: CSARASGGTDTQYF

V gene: TRBV29-1
D gene: NA
clone size: few
J gene: TRBJ2-7
CDR3 DNA: TGCAGCGTTGGAAAGGACAAGGGCACCTACGAGCAGTACTTC
CDR3 protein: CSVGKDKGTYEQYF

V gene: TRBV9
D gene: TRBD1
clone size: NA
J gene: TRBJ2-7
CDR3 DNA: TGTGCCAGCAGCCCAGGGGGCGCTAGCGCGGCCTACGAGCAGTACTTC
CDR3 protein: CASSPGGASAAYEQYF

V gene: TRBV15
D gene: TRBD2
clone size: NA
J gene: TRBJ2-7
CDR3 DNA: TGTGCCACCAGCAGAGATCCGACTAGCGGGGGCGAGCAGTACTTC
CDR3 protein: CATSRDPTSGGEQYF

V gene: TRBV2
D gene: NA
clone size: NA
J gene: TRBJ2-7
CDR3 DNA: TGTGCCAGCAGTGACGCCTCAGGGTTGAGAGAGCAGTACTTC
CDR3 protein: CASSDASGLREQYF

V gene: TRBV20-1
D gene: TRBD1
clone size: many
J gene: TRBJ1-2
CDR3 DNA: TGCAGTGCTCCCCAGGACAGGGTCGTTGGCTACACCTTC
CDR3 protein: CSAPQDRVVGYTF

V gene: TRBV19
D gene: TRBD1
clone size: NA
J gene: TRBJ1-5
CDR3 DNA: TGTGCCAGTACTCCGGACAGGGGGGTGCCTCAGCCCCAGCATTTT
CDR3 protein: CASTPDRGVPQPQHF

V gene: TRBV3-1
D gene: NA
clone size: many
J gene: TRBJ2-1
CDR3 DNA: TGTGCCAGCAGTTTGGAAACCCGGCAGTTCTTC
CDR3 protein: CASSLETRQFF

V gene: TRBV7-2
D gene: TRBD2
clone size: NA
J gene: TRBJ2-3
CDR3 DNA: TGTGCCAGCAGAAATGGACTAGCGGGGGGCACAGATACGCAGTATTTT
CDR3 protein: CASRNGLAGGTDTQYF

V gene: TRBV20-1
D gene: NA
clone size: once
J gene: TRBJ1-1
CDR3 DNA: TGCAGTGCTAGAGGTCGGGTGGACACTGAAGCTTTCTTT
CDR3 protein: CSARGRVDTEAFF

V gene: TRBV19
D gene: TRBD1
clone size: once
J gene: TRBJ2-7
CDR3 DNA: TGTGCCAGTAAATCCGACAGGGTAGCCTACGAGCAGTACTTC
CDR3 protein: CASKSDRVAYEQYF

V gene: TRBV11-2
D gene: TRBD1
clone size: once
J gene: TRBJ1-2
CDR3 DNA: TGTGCCAGCAGCTCGGACAGGGGGGAGGAAGACTATGGCTACACCTTC
CDR3 protein: CASSSDRGEEDYGYTF

V gene: TRBV4-1
D gene: NA
clone size: many
J gene: TRBJ2-1
CDR3 DNA: TGCGCCAGCAGCCGCGGTTGGAGCAATGAGCAGTTCTTC
CDR3 protein: CASSRGWSNEQFF

V gene: TRBV24-1
D gene: NA
clone size: many
J gene: TRBJ2-3
CDR3 DNA: TGTGCCACCAGTGAGGCCCAAGGCATAGATACGCAGTATTTT
CDR3 protein: CATSEAQGIDTQYF

V gene: TRBV5-4
D gene: NA
clone size: few
J gene: TRBJ2-3
CDR3 DNA: TGTGCCAGCAGCACGGGACTCACAGATACGCAGTATTTT
CDR3 protein: CASSTGLTDTQYF

V gene: TRBV20-1
D gene: TRBD2
clone size: few
J gene: TRBJ2-7
CDR3 DNA: TGCAGTGCCGAGCGGGAGAGCGGAGGGGAGCAGTACTTC
CDR3 protein: CSAERESGGEQYF

V gene: TRBV12-3/TRBV12-4
D gene: NA
clone size: NA
J gene: TRBJ2-1
CDR3 DNA: TGTGCCAGCAGCGCTAAGAGGGGGAGTAGCTCTTACAATGAGCAGTTCTTC
CDR3 protein: CASSAKRGSSSYNEQFF

V gene: TRBV7-9
D gene: NA
clone size: few
J gene: TRBJ2-7
CDR3 DNA: TGTGCCAGCAGCTCGAATTCTGATTCTACCTACGAGCAGTACTTC
CDR3 protein: CASSSNSDSTYEQYF

V gene: TRBV24-1
D gene: TRBD2
clone size: few
J gene: TRBJ2-5
CDR3 DNA: TGTGCCACCAGTACCGCTAGCGGGAGCCAAGAGACCCAGTACTTC
CDR3 protein: CATSTASGSQETQYF

V gene: TRBV5-1
D gene: TRBD2
clone size: NA
J gene: TRBJ2-7
CDR3 DNA: TGCGCCAGCAGGGTAGTAGCGGGGGGATACGAGCAGTACTTC
CDR3 protein: CASRVVAGGYEQYF

V gene: TRBV20-1
D gene: NA
clone size: few
J gene: TRBJ1-2
CDR3 DNA: TGCAGTGCTAGTAATGTTAACTATGGCTACACCTTC
CDR3 protein: CSASNVNYGYTF

V gene: TRBV15
D gene: TRBD1
clone size: many
J gene: TRBJ2-1
CDR3 DNA: TGTGCCACCAGCTTAATTGGGACAGGGAGAAATGAGCAGTTCTTC
CDR3 protein: CATSLIGTGRNEQFF

V gene: TRBV7-9
D gene: NA
clone size: NA
J gene: TRBJ2-7
CDR3 DNA: TGTGCCAGCAGCTTAGCCACAGGGCACGAGCAGTACTTC
CDR3 protein: CASSLATGHEQYF

V gene: TRBV4-2
D gene: TRBD1
clone size: many
J gene: TRBJ2-3
CDR3 DNA: TGTGCCAGCAGCTTGGGGACAGGGCCAGATACGCAGTATTTT
CDR3 protein: CASSLGTGPDTQYF

V gene: TRBV7-9
D gene: NA
clone size: NA
J gene: TRBJ1-6
CDR3 DNA: TGTGCCAGCAGCTTAGGAGGGTTAGAGAATTCACCCCTCCACTTT
CDR3 protein: CASSLGGLENSPLHF

V gene: TRBV2
D gene: TRBD2
clone size: NA
J gene: TRBJ2-2
CDR3 DNA: TGTGCCAGCAGTGACCCCCGGACTAGCGGGGGTATCACCGGGGAGCTGTTTTTT
CDR3 protein: CASSDPRTSGGITGELFF

V gene: TRBV7-8
D gene: NA
clone size: NA
J gene: TRBJ1-2
CDR3 DNA: TGTGCCAGCAGCTTACTACAAGGAGGCTACACCTTC
CDR3 protein: CASSLLQGGYTF

V gene: TRBV9
D gene: NA
clone size: NA
J gene: TRBJ1-1
CDR3 DNA: TGTGCCAGCAGCGCTGATTCGGTGGTGAGGACTGAAGCTTTCTTT
CDR3 protein: CASSADSVVRTEAFF

V gene: TRBV20-1
D gene: NA
clone size: NA
J gene: TRBJ2-5
CDR3 DNA: TGCAGTGCTAACCGGGACCTAAATCAGCCCCAGTACTTC
CDR3 protein: CSANRDLNQPQYF

V gene: TRBV24-1
D gene: TRBD2
clone size: NA
J gene: TRBJ2-1
CDR3 DNA: TGTGCCACCAGCAGCCCCGGACTAGCGGGAGGCTCCTACAATGAGCAGTTCTTC
CDR3 protein: CATSSPGLAGGSYNEQFF

V gene: TRBV3-1
D gene: NA
clone size: few
J gene: TRBJ1-2
CDR3 DNA: TGTGCCAGCAGCCAAGATTTGGTAGGGGCTGGCTACACCTTC
CDR3 protein: CASSQDLVGAGYTF

V gene: TRBV19
D gene: NA
clone size: NA
J gene: TRBJ2-1
CDR3 DNA: TGTGCCAGTAGTATAAGCAGGGCCAATGAGCAGTTCTTC
CDR3 protein: CASSISRANEQFF

V gene: TRBV10-1
D gene: NA
clone size: many
J gene: TRBJ2-1
CDR3 DNA: TGCGCCAGCAGTGAACGGCAGGGAGGAATAAATGAGCAGTTCTTC
CDR3 protein: CASSERQGGINEQFF

V gene: TRBV20-1
D gene: TRBD2
clone size: NA
J gene: TRBJ2-1
CDR3 DNA: TGCAGTGCTAGCCAGACTAGCGGGGGCCTAGGGTTCTTC
CDR3 protein: CSASQTSGGLGFF